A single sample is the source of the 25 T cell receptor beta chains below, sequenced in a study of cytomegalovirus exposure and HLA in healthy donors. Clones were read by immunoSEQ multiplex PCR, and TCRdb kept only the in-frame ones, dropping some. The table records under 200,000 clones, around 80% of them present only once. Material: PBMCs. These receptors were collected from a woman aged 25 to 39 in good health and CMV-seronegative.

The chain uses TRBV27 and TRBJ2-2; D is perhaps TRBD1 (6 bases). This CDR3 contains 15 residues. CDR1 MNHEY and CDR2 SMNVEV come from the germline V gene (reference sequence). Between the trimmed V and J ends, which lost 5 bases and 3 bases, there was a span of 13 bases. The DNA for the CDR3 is TGTGCCAGCAGTACCCCGGACAGTTACACCGGGGAGCTGTTTTTT. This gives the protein CASSTPDSYTGELFF.

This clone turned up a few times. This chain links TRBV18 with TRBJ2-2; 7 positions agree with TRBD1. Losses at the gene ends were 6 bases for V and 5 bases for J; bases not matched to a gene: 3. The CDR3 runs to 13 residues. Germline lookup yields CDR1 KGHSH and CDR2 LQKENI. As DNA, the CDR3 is TGTGCCAGCTCCCAGGGACAGACCGGGGAGCTGTTTTTT. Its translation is CASSQGQTGELFF.

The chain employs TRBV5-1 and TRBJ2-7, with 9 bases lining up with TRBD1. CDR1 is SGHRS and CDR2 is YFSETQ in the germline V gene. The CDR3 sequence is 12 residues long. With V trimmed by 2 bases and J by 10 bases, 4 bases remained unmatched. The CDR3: CASSFYRGRQYF. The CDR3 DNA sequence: TGCGCCAGCAGCTTCTACAGGGGGCGCCAGTACTTC. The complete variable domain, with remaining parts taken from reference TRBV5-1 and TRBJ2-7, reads KAGVTQTPRYLIKTRGQQVTLSCSPISGHRSVSWYQQTPGQGLQFLFEYFSETQRNKGNFPGRFSGRQFSNSRSEMNVSTLELGDSALYLCASSFYRGRQYFGPGTRLTVT.

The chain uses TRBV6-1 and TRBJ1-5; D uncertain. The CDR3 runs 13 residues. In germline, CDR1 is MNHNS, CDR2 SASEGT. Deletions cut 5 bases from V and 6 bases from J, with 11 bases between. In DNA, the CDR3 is TGTGCCAGCAGTAGGGCGGAGGCTCAGCCCCAGCATTTT. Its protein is CASSRAEAQPQHF.

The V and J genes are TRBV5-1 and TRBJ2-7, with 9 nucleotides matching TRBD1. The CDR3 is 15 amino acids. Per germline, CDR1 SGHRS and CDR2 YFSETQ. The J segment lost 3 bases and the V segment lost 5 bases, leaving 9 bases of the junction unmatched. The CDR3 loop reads CASSSPGQGIYEQYF. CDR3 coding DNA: TGCGCCAGCAGTTCTCCGGGACAGGGCATCTACGAGCAGTACTTC.

The CDR3 bases are TGTGCCAGCAGTCCCTTTTTTGGCGGAGACACCGGGGAGCTGTTTTTT. This sequence encodes CASSPFFGGDTGELFF. This rearrangement joins TRBV27 to TRBJ2-2; D is unclear. The germline CDR1 and CDR2 sequences are MNHEY and SMNVEV (reference sequence). The CDR3 runs to 16 residues. The V end was cut by 5 bases, the J end by 3 bases, with 16 bases between.

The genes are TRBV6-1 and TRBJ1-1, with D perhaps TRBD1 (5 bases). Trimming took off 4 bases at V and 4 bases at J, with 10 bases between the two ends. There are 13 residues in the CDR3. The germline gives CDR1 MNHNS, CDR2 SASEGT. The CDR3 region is CASSVREVTEAFF. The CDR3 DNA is TGTGCCAGCAGTGTCAGGGAGGTCACTGAAGCTTTCTTT.

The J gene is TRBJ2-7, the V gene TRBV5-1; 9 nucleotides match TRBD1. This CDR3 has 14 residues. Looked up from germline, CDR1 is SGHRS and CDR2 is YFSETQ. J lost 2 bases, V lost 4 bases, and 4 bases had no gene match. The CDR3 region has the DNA TGCGCCAGCAGCGCGGACAGGGGAACCTACGAGCAGTACTTC. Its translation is CASSADRGTYEQYF.

The CDR3 spells CATTEDASSTDTQYF. CDR3 bases: TGTGCCACCACCGAGGATGCGTCTAGCACAGATACGCAGTATTTT. This chain connects TRBV15 to TRBJ2-3; D unresolved. The CDR3 contains 15 residues. The V end was cut by 7 bases, the J end by 0 bases, with 14 bases between. Looked up from germline, CDR1 is LNHNV and CDR2 is YYDKDF (reference sequence).

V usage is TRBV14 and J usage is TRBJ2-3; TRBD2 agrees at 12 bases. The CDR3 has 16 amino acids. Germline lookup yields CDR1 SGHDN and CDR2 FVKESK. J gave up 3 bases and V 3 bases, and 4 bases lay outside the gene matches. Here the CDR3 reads CASSHETSGRTDTQYF. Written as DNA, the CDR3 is TGTGCCAGCAGCCATGAGACTAGCGGGAGAACAGATACGCAGTATTTT.

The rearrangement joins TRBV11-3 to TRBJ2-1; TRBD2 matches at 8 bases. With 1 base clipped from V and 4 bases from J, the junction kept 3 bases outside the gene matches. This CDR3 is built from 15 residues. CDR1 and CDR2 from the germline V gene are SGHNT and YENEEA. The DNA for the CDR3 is TGTGCCAGCAGCTTAGGGAGCGGGGGTTACAATGAGCAGTTCTTC. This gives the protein CASSLGSGGYNEQFF.

The CDR3 is CASSLGAFNQPQHF. The CDR3 bases are TGTGCCAGCAGCTTAGGGGCTTTCAATCAGCCCCAGCATTTT. J is TRBJ1-5 and V is TRBV7-2; D gene ambiguous. Deletions cut 1 base from V and 3 bases from J, with 7 bases between. CDR1 and CDR2 (germline): SGHTA, FQGNSA. CDR3 length: 14 amino acids.

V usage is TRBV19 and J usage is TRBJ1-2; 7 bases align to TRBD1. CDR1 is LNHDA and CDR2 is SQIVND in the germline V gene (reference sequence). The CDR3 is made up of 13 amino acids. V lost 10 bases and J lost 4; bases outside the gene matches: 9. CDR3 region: CATENRGSYGYTF. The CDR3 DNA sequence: TGTGCCACAGAAAACAGGGGTTCCTATGGCTACACCTTC.

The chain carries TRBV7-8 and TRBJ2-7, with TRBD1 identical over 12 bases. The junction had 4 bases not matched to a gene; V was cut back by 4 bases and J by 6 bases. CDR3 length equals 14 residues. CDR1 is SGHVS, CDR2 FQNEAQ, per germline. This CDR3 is CASSSRDRGLEQYF. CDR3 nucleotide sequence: TGTGCCAGCAGCTCCCGGGACAGGGGGCTCGAGCAGTACTTC.

The CDR3, as DNA: TGTGCCAGCAGCTTGGAGGCGGACTACTACGAGCAGTACTTC. Its protein is CASSLEADYYEQYF. V is TRBV5-4 and J is TRBJ2-7, with D perhaps matching TRBD2 (6 bases). The CDR3 totals 14 residues. Per germline, CDR1 SGHNT and CDR2 YYREEE (reference sequence). V was clipped by 0 bases and J by 3 bases, with 10 bases between them.

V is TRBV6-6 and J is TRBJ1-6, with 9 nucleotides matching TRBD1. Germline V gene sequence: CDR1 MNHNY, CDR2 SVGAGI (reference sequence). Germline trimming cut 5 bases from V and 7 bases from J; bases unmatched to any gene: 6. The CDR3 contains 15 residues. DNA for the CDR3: TGTGCCAGCAGTCCCTCGGACAGGGGCAATTCACCCCTCCACTTT. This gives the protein CASSPSDRGNSPLHF.

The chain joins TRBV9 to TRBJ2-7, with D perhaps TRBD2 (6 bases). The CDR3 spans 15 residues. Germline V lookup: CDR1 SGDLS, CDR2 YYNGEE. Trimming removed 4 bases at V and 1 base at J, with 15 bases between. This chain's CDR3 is CASSPRGARSYEQYF. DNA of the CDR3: TGTGCCAGCAGCCCACGCGGGGCCCGATCCTACGAGCAGTACTTC.

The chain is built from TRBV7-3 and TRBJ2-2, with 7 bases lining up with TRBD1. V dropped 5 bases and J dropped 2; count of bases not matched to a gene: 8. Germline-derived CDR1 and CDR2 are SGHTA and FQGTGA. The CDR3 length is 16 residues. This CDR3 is CASSPAGTVNTGELFF. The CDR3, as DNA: TGTGCCAGCAGCCCAGCCGGGACAGTAAACACCGGGGAGCTGTTTTTT.

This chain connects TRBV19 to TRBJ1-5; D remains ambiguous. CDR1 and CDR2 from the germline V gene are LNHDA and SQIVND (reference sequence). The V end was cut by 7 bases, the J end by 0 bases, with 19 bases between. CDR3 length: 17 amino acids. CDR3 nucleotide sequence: TGTGCCAGTAAGATATCCCTCGACACCTATAGCAATCAGCCCCAGCATTTT. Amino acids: CASKISLDTYSNQPQHF.

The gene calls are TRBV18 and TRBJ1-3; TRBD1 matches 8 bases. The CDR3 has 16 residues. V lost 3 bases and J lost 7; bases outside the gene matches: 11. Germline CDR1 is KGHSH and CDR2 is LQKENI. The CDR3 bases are TGTGCCAGCTCACCGTCAGTGGGGCAGGGGGCGAACACCATATATTTT. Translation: CASSPSVGQGANTIYF.

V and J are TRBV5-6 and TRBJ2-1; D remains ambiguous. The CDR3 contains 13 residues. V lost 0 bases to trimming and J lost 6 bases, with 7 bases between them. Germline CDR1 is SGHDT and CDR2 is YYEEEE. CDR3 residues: CASSLALTNEQFF. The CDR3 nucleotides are TGTGCCAGCAGCTTGGCACTTACCAATGAGCAGTTCTTC. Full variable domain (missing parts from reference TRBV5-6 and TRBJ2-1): DAGVTQSPTHLIKTRGQQVTLRCSPKSGHDTVSWYQQALGQGPQFIFQYYEEEERQRGNFPDRFSGHQFPNYSSELNVNALLLGDSALYLCASSLALTNEQFFGPGTRLTVL.

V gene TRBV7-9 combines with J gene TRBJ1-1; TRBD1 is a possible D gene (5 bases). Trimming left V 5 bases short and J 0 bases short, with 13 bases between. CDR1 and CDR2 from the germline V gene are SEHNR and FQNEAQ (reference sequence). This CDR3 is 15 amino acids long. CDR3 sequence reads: CASSPRGGMNTEAFF. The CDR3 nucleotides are TGTGCCAGCAGCCCCCGGGGGGGGATGAACACTGAAGCTTTCTTT.

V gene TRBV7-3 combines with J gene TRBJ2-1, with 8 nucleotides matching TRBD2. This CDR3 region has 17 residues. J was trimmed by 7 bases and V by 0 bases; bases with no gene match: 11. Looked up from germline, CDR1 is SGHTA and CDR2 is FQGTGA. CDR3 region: CASSLTGAGVEGNEQFF. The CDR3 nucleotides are TGTGCCAGCAGCTTAACGGGAGCGGGGGTGGAAGGGAATGAGCAGTTCTTC.

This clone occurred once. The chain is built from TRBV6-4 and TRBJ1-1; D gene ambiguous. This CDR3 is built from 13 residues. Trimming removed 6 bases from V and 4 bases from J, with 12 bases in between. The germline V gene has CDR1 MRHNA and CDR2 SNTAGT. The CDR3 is CASRTSGGTEAFF. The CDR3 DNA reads TGTGCCAGCAGAACGTCAGGAGGCACTGAAGCTTTCTTT.

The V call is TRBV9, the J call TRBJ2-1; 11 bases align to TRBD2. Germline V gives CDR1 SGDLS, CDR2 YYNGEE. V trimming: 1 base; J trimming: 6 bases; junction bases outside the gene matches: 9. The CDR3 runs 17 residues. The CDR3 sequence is CASSVLAGGNEINEQFF. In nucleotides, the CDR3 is TGTGCCAGCAGCGTATTAGCGGGAGGGAACGAAATCAATGAGCAGTTCTTC.